Following are 19 T cell receptor beta chains from one sample sequenced in a study of human T cells and chemical hapten exposure. MiXCR was run by TCRdb on the RACE reads, yielding one entry per CDR3 protein. There are a few hundred thousand distinct CDR3 sequences in the sample; 4% to 5.5% occur only once, and approximately 2.1% lies in the top ten. Time point of the sample: patch test 1, 2 weeks after DPC sensitization. Treatment specified: therapeutic diphenylcyclopropenone sensitization with weekly scalp DPC. The sample consisted of whole blood, taken in connection with sensitization to the hapten diphenylcyclopropenone (DPC). These receptor sequences come from a woman aged 50 to 65 with alopecia areata. Some clones in this sample may be carry-over from other donors' samples.

This clonotype was seen many times. The junction does not match germline at one end; this may be a read error. The gene calls are TRBV12-3 or TRBV12-4 and TRBJ1-1; unclear D gene. CDR3 length: 11 residues. In DNA form, the CDR3 reads TGTGCCAGCAGTTTCGAAGCAGCCCTTAACTTT. Translation gives CASSFEAALNF.

This clonotype was detected many times. The chain uses TRBV7-9 and TRBJ1-1; perhaps TRBD1 as D (6 bases). The length of the CDR3 is 13 residues. CDR1 is SEHNR, CDR2 FQNEAQ, per germline (reference sequence). Between the trimmed V and J ends, which lost 11 bases and 6 bases, there was a span of 19 bases. The CDR3 spells CAQGEGESSEAFF. CDR3 nucleotide sequence: TGTGCCCAAGGCGAGGGGGAGTCCTCTGAAGCTTTCTTT.

This clonotype was picked up many times. This chain links TRBV13 with TRBJ2-3; D possibly corresponds to TRBD2 (6 bases). This CDR3 has 14 amino acids. V was clipped by 7 bases and J by 1 base, with 12 bases between them. Per the germline V gene, CDR1 is PRHDT and CDR2 is FYEKMQ (reference sequence). The CDR3 here is CASNAPGGTDTQYF. CDR3 DNA: TGTGCCAGCAACGCCCCGGGGGGCACAGATACGCAGTATTTT.

Ten or more counts support this clonotype. The chain links TRBV4-2 to TRBJ1-2; TRBD1 matches at 8 bases. The germline V gene has CDR1 LGHNA and CDR2 YNFKEQ. Germline trimming cut 3 bases from V and 4 bases from J; bases unmatched to any gene: 1. This CDR3 is 13 amino acids long. In DNA, the CDR3 is TGTGCCAGCAGCCAGGACAGGGTCTATGGCTACACCTTC. Its protein is CASSQDRVYGYTF.

This clonotype has at least ten counts. The J gene is TRBJ2-1, the V gene TRBV18; 12 nucleotides match TRBD2. V shed 0 bases and J 5 bases; nucleotides not matched to a gene: 17. Germline V gene lookup returns CDR1 KGHSH and CDR2 LQKENI. The CDR3 is 21 residues long. The CDR3 reads CASSPPAGARGLAGLNNEQFF. The CDR3 nucleotides read TGTGCCAGCTCACCACCGGCGGGGGCGCGGGGACTAGCGGGCCTGAACAATGAGCAGTTCTTC.

In its sample, this clonotype was seen many times. V gene TRBV7-6 combines with J gene TRBJ2-1; 9 bases agree with TRBD2. Looked up from germline, CDR1 is SGHVS and CDR2 is FNYEAQ. After removal of 4 bases from V and 7 bases from J, the junction contained 8 bases not matched to a gene. The length of the CDR3 is 15 residues. The CDR3 here is CASSYGAGGGNEQFF. In DNA form, the CDR3 reads TGTGCCAGCAGCTATGGCGCGGGAGGGGGGAATGAGCAGTTCTTC.

J is TRBJ2-1 and V is TRBV28; 7 bases are shared with TRBD2. This CDR3 contains 18 residues. CDR1 and CDR2 (germline): MDHEN, SYDVKM. The V segment lost 3 bases and the J segment 3 bases; nucleotides outside the gene matches: 14. The CDR3 protein is CASSFPPTSGTYYNEQFF. The CDR3 DNA reads as TGTGCCAGCAGTTTCCCTCCGACCAGCGGGACCTACTACAATGAGCAGTTCTTC.

The rearrangement joins TRBV10-3 to TRBJ2-3, with TRBD2 matching over 8 bases. The CDR3 sequence is 17 residues long. The germline V gene encodes CDR1 ENHRY and CDR2 SYGVKD. The V and J ends lost 5 bases and 5 bases, in that order; junction bases with no gene match: 15. DNA for the CDR3: TGTGCCATCAGTCCCTTGAACGTAGCGGGGCCCGGAGATACGCAGTATTTT. Its protein is CAISPLNVAGPGDTQYF.

This chain uses TRBV12-3 or TRBV12-4 with TRBJ2-2, with D uncertain. CDR3 length: 13 residues. V was pared by 4 bases and J by 8 bases, with 11 bases between. The CDR3, as DNA: TGTGCCAGCAGTTCCTTCGGCCGAGGGGAGCTGTTTTTT. Translation gives CASSSFGRGELFF.

This clonotype was seen ten or more times. This chain joins TRBV29-1 and TRBJ2-7, with D perhaps being TRBD1 or TRBD2 (5 bases each). The V and J ends lost 8 bases and 4 bases respectively, with 18 bases between them. This CDR3 is built from 13 residues. Germline-derived CDR1 and CDR2 are SQVTM and ANQGSEA. The CDR3 is CSFSGAGNYEQYF. Written as DNA, the CDR3 is TGCAGCTTTTCCGGGGCCGGCAATTACGAGCAGTACTTC.

The chain combines TRBV28 with TRBJ2-7, with 12 bases lining up with TRBD2. The trim removed 7 bases at V and 3 bases at J, leaving 4 bases unmatched. Germline V gene sequence: CDR1 MDHEN, CDR2 SYDVKM. The CDR3 sequence is 14 residues long. The CDR3 region has the DNA TGTGCCAGCAACGGACTAGCGGGGAACTACGAGCAGTACTTC. This gives the protein CASNGLAGNYEQYF.

This clonotype was counted many times. This chain connects TRBV12-3 or TRBV12-4 to TRBJ1-5, with a weak D call TRBD1 (6 bases). With 3 bases removed from V and 4 bases from J, the gap between germline ends came to 19 bases. The CDR3 covers 17 residues. The CDR3 loop is CASSLSRGRERNQPQHF. The CDR3 coding sequence is TGTGCCAGCAGTTTGTCGAGGGGGAGGGAACGAAATCAGCCCCAGCATTTT.

This clonotype was recorded a few times. The V call is TRBV7-9, the J call TRBJ1-4, with D uncertain. The V gene lost 0 bases and the J gene lost 0 bases, with 11 bases spanning the gap. Per germline, CDR1 SEHNR and CDR2 FQNEAQ (reference sequence). This CDR3 contains 17 residues. Written as DNA, the CDR3 is TGTGCCAGCAGCTTAGCTTCGGGATCCGCAACTAATGAAAAACTGTTTTTT. It specifies CASSLASGSATNEKLFF.

This rearrangement joins TRBV12-3 or TRBV12-4 to TRBJ2-1; TRBD2 matches 9 bases. V lost 1 base to trimming and J lost 7 bases; unmatched junction nucleotides: 2. This CDR3 is built from 14 residues. CDR3 in DNA: TGTGCCAGCAGTTTAGGGACTAGCGTAAATGAGCAGTTCTTC. It translates to CASSLGTSVNEQFF.

A few counts support this clonotype. The chain links TRBV5-1 to TRBJ2-3; 7 bases are shared with TRBD1. Germline loops: CDR1 SGHRS, CDR2 YFSETQ. With 7 bases clipped from V and 2 bases from J, the junction kept 7 bases outside the gene matches. The CDR3 covers 14 residues. The CDR3 DNA follows: TGCGCCAGCCTATCCGGGACAGACACAGATACGCAGTATTTT. This translates into CASLSGTDTDTQYF.

CDR3 sequence reads: CSVEGLGEGNYGYTF. CDR3 bases: TGCAGCGTTGAAGGCTTAGGGGAGGGTAACTATGGCTACACCTTC. V is TRBV29-1 and J is TRBJ1-2, with D perhaps TRBD1 (5 bases). The germline CDR1 and CDR2 sequences are SQVTM and ANQGSEA. The CDR3 covers 15 residues. V lost 1 base, J lost 1 base, and 13 bases lay in between.

This clonotype showed up many times. This sequence joins TRBV28 and TRBJ1-5; TRBD1 agrees at 7 bases. Looked up from germline, CDR1 is MDHEN and CDR2 is SYDVKM. V trimming: 7 bases; J trimming: 2 bases; junction bases outside the gene matches: 8. The CDR3 runs to 15 residues. The CDR3 DNA is TGTGCCAGCAACCCTGACAGGGCCCGCAATCAGCCCCAGCATTTT. It translates to CASNPDRARNQPQHF.

The gene calls are TRBV10-3 and TRBJ2-1; 13 bases agree with TRBD2. CDR3 length equals 13 residues. The germline V gene has CDR1 ENHRY and CDR2 SYGVKD. Trimming took 10 bases from V and 8 from J; bases not matched to a gene: 5. This chain's CDR3 is CATGLAGADEQFF. The DNA for the CDR3 is TGTGCCACCGGACTAGCGGGAGCGGATGAGCAGTTCTTC.

In its sample, this clonotype was seen many times. V gene TRBV7-2 combines with J gene TRBJ2-1; 15 bases align to TRBD2. This CDR3 contains 15 residues. CDR1 and CDR2 from the germline V gene are SGHTA and FQGNSA. Trimming at V came to 5 bases and at J to 9 bases, leaving 5 bases not matched to a gene. In DNA, the CDR3 is TGTGCCAGCAGCCCGGGACTAGCGGGGGGAGTTGAGCAGTTCTTC. This sequence encodes CASSPGLAGGVEQFF. The whole variable domain, filled in from reference TRBV7-2 and TRBJ2-1, reads GAGVSQSPSNKVTEKGKDVELRCDPISGHTALYWYRQSLGQGLEFLIYFQGNSAPDKSGLPSDRFSAERTGGSVSTLTIQRTQQEDSAVYLCASSPGLAGGVEQFFGPGTRLTVL.